The subject of this entry is one T cell receptor beta chain. The target antigen is unknown. The sample originates from a study of PD-L1 blockade in urothelial cancer. Study findings and constraints: A below-median TCR clonality in blood before treatment predicted better survival.

Clones were sequenced by immunoSEQ multiplex PCR, and TCRdb holds only the in-frame ones, with some missing. The sample consists of approximately 39,000 clones, around 89% of them appearing once. CDR1 and CDR2 from the germline V gene are MGHRA and YSYEKL. V shed 1 base and J shed 2 bases, with 8 bases lying between them. This CDR3 has 14 residues. The sample consisted of PBMCs, taken around atezolizumab (anti-PD-L1) treatment. The gene calls are TRBV4-1 and TRBJ1-1; D not certain. The sequence came from a man aged 60 to 75 with urothelial cancer. The CDR3 nucleotides read TGCGCCAGCAGCCAAGGTCAGACTAACACTGAAGCTTTCTTT. This sequence encodes CASSQGQTNTEAFF.